This T cell receptor (beta chain) derives from a study of blood T cell repertoires in COVID-19 (TCRdb year 2020). Some background on the complete study: Collaborator samples came from the United States, Italy and Spain and covered acute and convalescent phases of COVID-19. The repertoires were released in a freely available public database intended as a resource for research on the immune response to SARS-CoV-2. The material from the prospective study consisted of cDNA or gDNA derived from T cells, B-cell-depleted T cells, or PBMCs. Deeply sampled blood TCRbeta repertoires from subjects exposed to, actively infected with, or recovered from COVID-19 were included in the dataset. Where available, HLA class I and class II types were taken from metadata supplied by the sample provider and were not determined by assay-based typing. The samples were drawn from the first 160 participants of the ongoing ImmuneRACE study and from under 1,500 subjects provided by 6 global collaborators. Sample metadata almost always included a de-identified subject ID, COVID-19 status, age in years and sex. Results and caveats for the whole study, not just this receptor: The quantity of clinical and demographic metadata differed by source and by participant and was supplied without curation.

TCRbeta CDR3 regions were amplified from genomic DNA by means of the immunoSEQ Assay, a bias-controlled multiplex PCR. Per the authors' processing: Nucleated cell counts per sample were estimated from amplification of reference gene primers within the assay. To quantify the absolute abundance of each unique TCRbeta CDR3 rearrangement, sequence reads were collapsed and filtered. For each sample, productive Simpson clonality was calculated as the square root of Simpson's diversity index across productive rearrangements. This immuneACCESS table, as held by TCRdb, lists in-frame sequences with V and J called but not all clones. Of the missing ones, under half trace to an unresolved V gene in checked studies; the others have no known cause. For V, J and clone size, that table is used; D and trimming come from the DNA. For this sample the table gives under 200,000 clones, of which approximately 85% were detected only once. The ten biggest clones cover around 1% of the sample.

V is pared back by 5 bases and J by 4 bases, with 11 bases lying between the germline termini. Its CDR3 holds 13 amino acids, cysteine through phenylalanine. The kept DNA is CDR3 alone, 39 bases in frame from the first base. The collaborating institutions used their own protocols to collect whole blood in K2EDTA tubes. For TCRbeta analysis, collaborators shipped samples in one of three forms: frozen whole blood, isolated PBMCs, or DNA extracted from either of those sample types. This clone has only a few counts. Its antigen has not been determined. Base qualities were left out, and no much larger clone turns up one base away.

The chain is made from TRBV12-3 or TRBV12-4 and TRBJ1-2; possibly the D gene is TRBD1, per 5 matching bases. The sample consisted of peripheral blood. The clonotype was recovered from a man aged 35 to 55 with acute or convalescent COVID-19. The CDR3 loop reads CASSPDSIYGYTF. The bases read TGTGCCAGCAGTCCAGACAGTATCTATGGCTACACCTTC.